This passage covers 20 T cell receptor beta chains from one sample sequenced in a study of beta chain features in type 1 diabetes. What was sequenced were expressed TCRB transcripts, since all of the isolated RNA had been reverse transcribed. Method: immunoSEQ multiplex PCR; TCRdb's copy keeps in-frame clones and lacks some. The profile covers hundreds of thousands of clones, with 8% appearing a single time and 0.44% taken by the ten largest. Sequences were obtained from central memory CD4+ T cells from blood. The origin of the receptors is a woman between 18 and 29 years old in good health.

The chain uses TRBV27 and TRBJ2-2; possibly TRBD1 or TRBD2 for D (5 bases each). The CDR3 runs to 16 residues. Germline V gene lookup returns CDR1 MNHEY and CDR2 SMNVEV (reference sequence). Trimming took 2 bases from V and 6 from J, leaving 16 bases between them. CDR3 in DNA: TGTGCCAGCAGTTTAGGGGTCGGGGCGGGCTCCGGGGAGCTGTTTTTT. Its protein product is CASSLGVGAGSGELFF.

The sample holds a few counts of this clone. The chain recombines TRBV4-1 with TRBJ1-4; unclear D gene. The germline V and J ends were trimmed by 1 base and 8 bases, with 8 bases remaining between them. The CDR3 is made up of 13 amino acids. Germline values: CDR1 MGHRA, CDR2 YSYEKL. The CDR3 protein is CASSQADSEKLFF. The CDR3 DNA follows: TGCGCCAGCAGCCAAGCAGACTCGGAAAAACTGTTTTTT.

This clone was seen only a few times. This sequence joins TRBV7-2 and TRBJ2-1; 10 bases line up with TRBD2. Germline V gene lookup returns CDR1 SGHTA and CDR2 FQGNSA. The ends lost 8 bases at V and 3 bases at J; junction bases unmatched: 10. The CDR3 covers 16 residues. CDR3 coding DNA: TGTGCCAGCCGAACCCCAGCGGGAGGGGTCTACAATGAGCAGTTCTTC. Protein sequence: CASRTPAGGVYNEQFF.

V and J are TRBV5-1 and TRBJ2-7; the match to TRBD1 covers 8 bases. Trimming cost V 1 base and J 5 bases; bases outside gene matches: 5. Germline CDR1 SGHRS, CDR2 YFSETQ. The CDR3 loop spans 14 amino acids. The CDR3 protein is CASSLRSGGDEQYF. In nucleotides, the CDR3 is TGCGCCAGCAGCTTGAGGTCAGGGGGCGACGAGCAGTACTTC. Variable domain in full (rest from reference TRBV5-1 and TRBJ2-7): KAGVTQTPRYLIKTRGQQVTLSCSPISGHRSVSWYQQTPGQGLQFLFEYFSETQRNKGNFPGRFSGRQFSNSRSEMNVSTLELGDSALYLCASSLRSGGDEQYFGPGTRLTVT.

This clone has just a few counts. The chain has TRBV29-1 and TRBJ2-7, with TRBD1 matching 7 bases. V gave up 4 bases and J gave up 3 bases; unmatched junction bases: 3. The CDR3 has 12 residues. Germline-derived CDR1 and CDR2 are SQVTM and ANQGSEA. The CDR3 bases are TGCAGCGTTGGCCCAGGGGGCTACGAGCAGTACTTC. The encoded protein is CSVGPGGYEQYF.

This clone was detected only a few times. J is TRBJ1-2 and V is TRBV10-2; 7 bases align to TRBD1. CDR3 length: 14 amino acids. Per germline, CDR1 WSHSY and CDR2 SAAADI. The ends lost 2 bases at V and 0 bases at J; junction bases unmatched: 0. DNA of the CDR3: TGCGCCAGCAGTGAGCAGGGGGCTAACTATGGCTACACCTTC. It yields the protein CASSEQGANYGYTF.

This clone was seen a few times. The chain joins TRBV7-2 to TRBJ2-1, with TRBD2 matching over 9 bases. The V and J ends lost 6 bases and 9 bases, in that order; junction bases with no gene match: 9. Per the germline V gene, CDR1 is SGHTA and CDR2 is FQGNSA. This CDR3 is 14 amino acids long. The CDR3 DNA is TGTGCCAGCAGGCGTAGCGGGAGTAACGCTGAGCAGTTCTTC. Encoded protein: CASRRSGSNAEQFF.

The table lists this clone with a few counts. The V gene is TRBV7-8, the J gene TRBJ1-1; maybe TRBD1 (6 bases). This CDR3 spans 19 amino acids. Germline CDR1 SGHVS, CDR2 FQNEAQ. V lost 1 base to trimming and J lost 0 bases, with 21 bases between them. CDR3 loop: CASSLEFWRQEFMNTEAFF. CDR3 nucleotides: TGTGCCAGCAGCTTAGAATTTTGGAGACAGGAATTCATGAACACTGAAGCTTTCTTT.

This clone was seen only a few times. V gene TRBV7-8 combines with J gene TRBJ1-1, with 7 bases aligning to TRBD1. Germline V gene data show CDR1 as SGHVS and CDR2 as FQNEAQ. Trimming at V came to 7 bases and at J to 4 bases, leaving 6 bases not matched to a gene. CDR3 length: 13 residues. The CDR3 reads CASKTGDLTEAFF. The CDR3, as DNA: TGTGCCAGCAAAACAGGGGACCTCACTGAAGCTTTCTTT.

This clone was seen only a few times. The V gene is TRBV28, the J gene TRBJ2-1; 11 bases map to TRBD1. From germline, CDR1 is MDHEN and CDR2 SYDVKM. The CDR3 consists of 16 residues. Losses at the gene ends were 8 bases for V and 7 bases for J; bases not matched to a gene: 13. Here the CDR3 reads CASGGQGASSRNEQFF. For the CDR3, the DNA is TGTGCCAGCGGCGGACAGGGGGCATCGTCTCGGAATGAGCAGTTCTTC.

This chain connects TRBV11-2 to TRBJ2-4; TRBD1 aligns across 10 bases. The CDR3 loop spans 13 amino acids. Germline V gene lookup returns CDR1 SGHAT and CDR2 FQNNGV. Trimming removed 5 bases from V and 15 bases from J; junction bases left unmatched: 10. The CDR3 DNA sequence: TGTGCCAGCAGCATTGGCCGGGACAGGGGATGGTACTTC. Residues: CASSIGRDRGWYF.

The rearrangement uses TRBV18 and TRBJ2-7; the D gene could be TRBD1 or TRBD2 (5 bases each). CDR3 size: 13 residues. Deletions cut 6 bases from V and 2 bases from J, with 11 bases between. CDR1 is KGHSH and CDR2 is LQKENI in the germline V gene. The CDR3 sequence: CASSRGRAYEQYF. CDR3 bases: TGTGCCAGCTCGAGGGGAAGGGCCTACGAGCAGTACTTC.

Turning to this clone: At one end, the junction sequence differs from germline, possibly due to a read error. The V call is TRBV9, the J call TRBJ1-1; 8 bases align to TRBD1. CDR3 size: 16 residues. CDR1 is SGDLS, CDR2 YYNGEE, per germline. Here the CDR3 reads CASNVGGTGANTEAFF. In DNA, the CDR3 is TGTGCCAGCAACGTAGGGGGGACAGGAGCGAACACTGAAGCTTTCTTT.

V usage is TRBV6-5 and J usage is TRBJ2-7; TRBD2 matches at 11 bases. The germline V gene has CDR1 MNHEY and CDR2 SVGAGI. The CDR3 consists of 13 residues. The V and J ends lost 8 bases and 2 bases, in that order; junction bases with no gene match: 2. This chain's CDR3 is CASVAGGTYEQYF. CDR3 nucleotide sequence: TGTGCCAGCGTAGCGGGAGGGACCTACGAGCAGTACTTC.

The rearrangement joins TRBV5-1 to TRBJ2-7; 11 bases are a match to TRBD2. With V trimmed by 3 bases and J by 2 bases, 4 bases remained unmatched. This CDR3 has 15 residues. CDR1 SGHRS and CDR2 YFSETQ come from the germline V gene. The CDR3 coding sequence is TGCGCCAGCAGCTCAATAGCGGGAGGGACCTACGAGCAGTACTTC. Its protein is CASSSIAGGTYEQYF.

The table lists this clone with many counts. The CDR3 is CASSAPGPREDTQYF. CDR3 nucleotide sequence: TGTGCCAGCAGCGCACCGGGACCCCGCGAAGATACGCAGTATTTT. The V call is TRBV7-2, the J call TRBJ2-3, with D perhaps TRBD1 or TRBD2 (5 bases each). V gave up 5 bases and J gave up 5 bases, with 17 bases separating them. Germline CDR1 and CDR2: SGHTA and FQGNSA. The CDR3 loop spans 15 amino acids. The full variable domain, its missing parts supplied by reference TRBV7-2 and TRBJ2-3, is GAGVSQSPSNKVTEKGKDVELRCDPISGHTALYWYRQSLGQGLEFLIYFQGNSAPDKSGLPSDRFSAERTGGSVSTLTIQRTQQEDSAVYLCASSAPGPREDTQYFGPGTRLTVL.

This clone has at least ten counts. The chain uses TRBV2 and TRBJ2-3; D is undetermined. From germline, CDR1 is SNHLY and CDR2 FYNNEI. Trimming took off 7 bases at V and 5 bases at J, with 7 bases between the two ends. CDR3 length: 11 residues. Here the CDR3 DNA reads TGTGCCAGCAATCGGCAAGATACGCAGTATTTT. Its protein product is CASNRQDTQYF. Variable domain in full (rest from reference TRBV2 and TRBJ2-3): EPEVTQTPSHQVTQMGQEVILRCVPISNHLYFYWYRQILGQKVEFLVSFYNNEISEKSEIFDDQFSVERPDGSNFTLKIRSTKLEDSAMYFCASNRQDTQYFGPGTRLTVL.

The chain joins TRBV11-1 to TRBJ2-7, with TRBD2 matching 8 bases. V trimming: 5 bases; J trimming: 1 base; junction bases outside the gene matches: 10. The CDR3 consists of 16 residues. Germline CDR1 and CDR2: SGHAT and FQDESV (reference sequence). As DNA, the CDR3 is TGTGCCAGCAGCCAATTAACGGGGACTAGTTCCTACGAGCAGTACTTC. It is translated as CASSQLTGTSSYEQYF.

The J gene is TRBJ2-2, the V gene TRBV5-4, with D unclear. V was clipped by 2 bases and J by 6 bases, with 8 bases between them. CDR3 length: 13 amino acids. The germline CDR1 and CDR2 sequences are SGHNT and YYREEE (reference sequence). The CDR3, as DNA: TGTGCCAGCAGCTTCATGGATTCCGGGGAGCTGTTTTTT. The encoded protein is CASSFMDSGELFF.

This clone was counted a few times. Other DNA sequences in the same sample also yield this CDR3. The rearrangement links TRBV2 to TRBJ2-5, with D uncertain. Germline V CDR1 and CDR2: SNHLY, FYNNEI. The CDR3 length is 11 residues. The V gene lost 4 bases and the J gene lost 4 bases, with 4 bases spanning the gap. This CDR3 reads CASSVRETQYF. The CDR3 nucleotides read TGTGCCAGCAGTGTCAGAGAGACCCAGTACTTC.